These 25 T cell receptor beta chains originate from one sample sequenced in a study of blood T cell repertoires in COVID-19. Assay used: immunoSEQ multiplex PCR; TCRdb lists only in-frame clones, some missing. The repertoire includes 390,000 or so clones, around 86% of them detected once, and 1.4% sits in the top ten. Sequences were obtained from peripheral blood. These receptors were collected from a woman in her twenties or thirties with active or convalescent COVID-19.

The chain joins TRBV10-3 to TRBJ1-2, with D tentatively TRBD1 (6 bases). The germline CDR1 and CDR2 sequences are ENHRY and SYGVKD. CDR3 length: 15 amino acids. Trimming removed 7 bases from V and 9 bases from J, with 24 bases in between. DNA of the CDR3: TGTGCCATCAACGGAAGGTCGGGGCAGGGGACGAGCTACACCTTC. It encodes CAINGRSGQGTSYTF.

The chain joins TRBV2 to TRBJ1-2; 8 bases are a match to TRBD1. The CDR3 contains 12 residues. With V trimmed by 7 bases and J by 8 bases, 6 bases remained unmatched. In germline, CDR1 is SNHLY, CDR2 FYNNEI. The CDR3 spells CASKTGVEGYTF. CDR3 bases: TGTGCCAGCAAGACAGGGGTAGAGGGCTACACCTTC.

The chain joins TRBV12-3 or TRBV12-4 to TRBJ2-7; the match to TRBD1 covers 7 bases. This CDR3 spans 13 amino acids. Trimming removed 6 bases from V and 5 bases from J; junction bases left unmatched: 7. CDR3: CASSQSTGNEQYF. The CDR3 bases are TGTGCCAGCAGCCAATCGACAGGGAACGAGCAGTACTTC.

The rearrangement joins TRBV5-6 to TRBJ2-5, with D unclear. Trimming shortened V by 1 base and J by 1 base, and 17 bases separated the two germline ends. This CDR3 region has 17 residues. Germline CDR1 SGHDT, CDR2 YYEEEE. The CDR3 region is CASSLTPTSSVQETQYF. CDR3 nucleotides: TGTGCCAGCAGCTTGACCCCCACATCCAGTGTCCAAGAGACCCAGTACTTC.

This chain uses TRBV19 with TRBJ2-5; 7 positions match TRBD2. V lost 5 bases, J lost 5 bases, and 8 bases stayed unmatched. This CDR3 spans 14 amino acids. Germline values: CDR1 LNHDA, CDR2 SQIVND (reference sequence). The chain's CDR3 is CASSATSSLETQYF. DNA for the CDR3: TGTGCCAGTAGTGCGACTAGCTCCCTGGAGACCCAGTACTTC.

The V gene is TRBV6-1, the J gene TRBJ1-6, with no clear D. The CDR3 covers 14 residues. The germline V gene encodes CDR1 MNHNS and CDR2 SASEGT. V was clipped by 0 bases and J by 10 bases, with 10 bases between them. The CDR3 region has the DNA TGTGCCAGCAGTGAAGCGACCAGAGGGTCACCCCTCCACTTT. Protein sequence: CASSEATRGSPLHF.

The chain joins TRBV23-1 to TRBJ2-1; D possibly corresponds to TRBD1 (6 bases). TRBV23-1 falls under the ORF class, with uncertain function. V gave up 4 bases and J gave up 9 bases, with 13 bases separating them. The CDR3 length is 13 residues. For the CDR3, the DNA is TGCGCCAGCAGTCGCCAAACAGGGACTGAGCAGTTCTTC. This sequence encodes CASSRQTGTEQFF.

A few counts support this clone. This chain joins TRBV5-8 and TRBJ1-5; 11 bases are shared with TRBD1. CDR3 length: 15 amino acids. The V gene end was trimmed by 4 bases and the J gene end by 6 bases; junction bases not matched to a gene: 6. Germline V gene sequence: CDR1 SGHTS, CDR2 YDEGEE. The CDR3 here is CASSINGQGAQPQHF. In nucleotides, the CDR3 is TGTGCCAGCAGCATAAACGGACAGGGGGCTCAGCCCCAGCATTTT.

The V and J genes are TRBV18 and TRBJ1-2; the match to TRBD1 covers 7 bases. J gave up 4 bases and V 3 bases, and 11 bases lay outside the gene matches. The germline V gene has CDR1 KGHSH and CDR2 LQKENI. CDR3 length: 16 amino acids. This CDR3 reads CASSPLRDSLFYGYTF. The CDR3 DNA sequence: TGTGCCAGCTCACCCCTCCGGGACAGTCTCTTCTATGGCTACACCTTC.

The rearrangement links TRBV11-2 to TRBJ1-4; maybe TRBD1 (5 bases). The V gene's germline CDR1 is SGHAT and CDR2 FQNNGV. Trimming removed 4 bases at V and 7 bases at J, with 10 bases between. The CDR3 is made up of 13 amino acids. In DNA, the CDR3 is TGTGCCAGCAGCTGGGGCCGGTCTGAAAAACTGTTTTTT. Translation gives CASSWGRSEKLFF.

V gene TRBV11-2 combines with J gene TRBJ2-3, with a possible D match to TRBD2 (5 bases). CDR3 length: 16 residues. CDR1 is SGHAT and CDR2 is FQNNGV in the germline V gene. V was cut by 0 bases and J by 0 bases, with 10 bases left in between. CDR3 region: CASSLEWSGSTDTQYF. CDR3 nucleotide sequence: TGTGCCAGCAGCTTAGAATGGTCGGGGAGCACAGATACGCAGTATTTT. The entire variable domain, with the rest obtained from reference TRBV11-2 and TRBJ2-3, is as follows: EAGVAQSPRYKIIEKRQSVAFWCNPISGHATLYWYQQILGQGPKLLIQFQNNGVVDDSQLPKDRFSAERLKGVDSTLKIQPAKLEDSAVYLCASSLEWSGSTDTQYFGPGTRLTVL.

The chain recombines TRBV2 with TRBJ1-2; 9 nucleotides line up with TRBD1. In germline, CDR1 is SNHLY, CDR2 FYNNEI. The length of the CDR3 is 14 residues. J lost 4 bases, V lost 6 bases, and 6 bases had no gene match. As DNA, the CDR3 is TGTGCCAGCAGGTTTACACAGGGGGCCTATGGCTACACCTTC. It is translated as CASRFTQGAYGYTF.

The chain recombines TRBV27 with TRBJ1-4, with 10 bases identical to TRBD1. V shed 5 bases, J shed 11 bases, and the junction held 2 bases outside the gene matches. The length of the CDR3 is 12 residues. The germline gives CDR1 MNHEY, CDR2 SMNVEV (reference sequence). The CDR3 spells CASSKGQGKLFF. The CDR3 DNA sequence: TGTGCCAGCAGTAAGGGACAGGGGAAACTGTTTTTT.

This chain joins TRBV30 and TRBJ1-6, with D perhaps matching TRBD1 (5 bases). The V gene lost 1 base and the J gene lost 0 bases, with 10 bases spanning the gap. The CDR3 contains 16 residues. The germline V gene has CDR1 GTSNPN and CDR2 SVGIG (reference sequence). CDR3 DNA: TGTGCCTGGAGTGCAGGGCCTAGCTCCTATAATTCACCCCTCCACTTT. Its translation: CAWSAGPSSYNSPLHF. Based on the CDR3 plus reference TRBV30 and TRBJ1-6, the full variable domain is SQTIHQWPATLVQPVGSPLSLECTVEGTSNPNLYWYRQAAGRGLQLLFYSVGIGQISSEVPQNLSASRPQDRQFILSSKKLLLSDSGFYLCAWSAGPSSYNSPLHFGNGTRLTVT.

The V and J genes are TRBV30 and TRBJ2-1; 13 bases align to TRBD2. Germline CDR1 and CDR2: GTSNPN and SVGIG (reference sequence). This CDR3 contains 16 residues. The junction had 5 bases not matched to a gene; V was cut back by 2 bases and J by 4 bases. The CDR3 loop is CAWSFRTSGSYNEQFF. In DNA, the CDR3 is TGTGCCTGGAGTTTTCGGACTAGCGGGAGTTACAATGAGCAGTTCTTC.

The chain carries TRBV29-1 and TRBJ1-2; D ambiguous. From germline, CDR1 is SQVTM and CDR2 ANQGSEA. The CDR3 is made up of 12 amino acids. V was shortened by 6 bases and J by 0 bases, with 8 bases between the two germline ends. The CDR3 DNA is TGCAGCGTCCTGCCAGCTAACTATGGCTACACCTTC. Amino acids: CSVLPANYGYTF.

CDR3 nucleotide sequence: TGTGCCAGCAGTTTATTGGCGGTTAACTATGGCTACACCTTC. It codes for CASSLLAVNYGYTF. V is TRBV28 and J is TRBJ1-2; D call uncertain. Per the germline V gene, CDR1 is MDHEN and CDR2 is SYDVKM. The V and J ends lost 1 base and 1 base respectively, with 7 bases between them. CDR3 size: 14 residues.

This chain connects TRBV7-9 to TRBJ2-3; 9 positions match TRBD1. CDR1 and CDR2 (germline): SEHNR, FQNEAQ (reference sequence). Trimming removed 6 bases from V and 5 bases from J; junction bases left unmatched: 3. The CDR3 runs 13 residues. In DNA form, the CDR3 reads TGTGCCAGCAGGAGACAGGGGGAAGATACGCAGTATTTT. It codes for CASRRQGEDTQYF.

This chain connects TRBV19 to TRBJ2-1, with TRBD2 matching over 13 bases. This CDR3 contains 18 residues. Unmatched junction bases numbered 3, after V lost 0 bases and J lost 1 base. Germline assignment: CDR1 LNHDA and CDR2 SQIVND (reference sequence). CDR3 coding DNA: TGTGCCAGTAGTATAGATTCGGGACTAGCGGGATCCTACAATGAGCAGTTCTTC. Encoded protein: CASSIDSGLAGSYNEQFF.

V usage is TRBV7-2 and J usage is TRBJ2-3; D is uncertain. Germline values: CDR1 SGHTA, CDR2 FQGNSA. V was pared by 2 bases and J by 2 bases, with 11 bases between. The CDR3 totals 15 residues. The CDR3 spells CASSLFGRTTDTQYF. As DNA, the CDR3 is TGTGCCAGCAGCTTATTCGGTAGAACCACAGATACGCAGTATTTT.

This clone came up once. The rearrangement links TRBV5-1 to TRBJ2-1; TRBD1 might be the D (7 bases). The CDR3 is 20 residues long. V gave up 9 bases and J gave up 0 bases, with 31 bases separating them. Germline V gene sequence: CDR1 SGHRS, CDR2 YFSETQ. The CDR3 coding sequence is TGCGCCAACCCCCGTTGCGGGTTCAGGGGGAACGGGAGCTCCTACAATGAGCAGTTCTTC. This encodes CANPRCGFRGNGSSYNEQFF.

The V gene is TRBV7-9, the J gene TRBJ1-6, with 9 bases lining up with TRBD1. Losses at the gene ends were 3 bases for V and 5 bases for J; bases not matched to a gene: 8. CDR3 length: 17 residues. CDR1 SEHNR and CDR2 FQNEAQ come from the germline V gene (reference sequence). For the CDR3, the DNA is TGTGCCAGCAGCTTGGGGAGGGGACAGGGAAATAATTCACCCCTCCACTTT. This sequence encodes CASSLGRGQGNNSPLHF.

The CDR3 DNA is TGTGCCAGCTCAGGACTAGCCCCAGATACGCAGTATTTT. Its protein product is CASSGLAPDTQYF. The chain is built from TRBV2 and TRBJ2-3, with 8 nucleotides matching TRBD2. The CDR3 extends over 13 amino acids. Trimming removed 8 bases from V and 4 bases from J; junction bases left unmatched: 5. Looked up from germline, CDR1 is SNHLY and CDR2 is FYNNEI.

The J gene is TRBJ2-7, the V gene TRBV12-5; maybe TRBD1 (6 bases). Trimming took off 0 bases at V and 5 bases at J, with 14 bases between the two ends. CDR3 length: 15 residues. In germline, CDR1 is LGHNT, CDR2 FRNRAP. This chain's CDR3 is CASGLVQGYFHEQYF. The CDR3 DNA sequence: TGTGCTAGTGGTTTGGTACAGGGTTACTTCCACGAGCAGTACTTC.

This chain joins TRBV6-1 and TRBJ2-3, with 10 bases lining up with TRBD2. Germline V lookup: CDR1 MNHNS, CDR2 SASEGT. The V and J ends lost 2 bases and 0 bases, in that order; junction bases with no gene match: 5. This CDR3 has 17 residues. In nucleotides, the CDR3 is TGTGCCAGCAGTGAATTGGGACTAGCGCGTAGCACAGATACGCAGTATTTT. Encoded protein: CASSELGLARSTDTQYF.